A selection of T cell receptor beta chains follows, all from one sample in a study of cytomegalovirus exposure and HLA in healthy donors. Assay used: immunoSEQ multiplex PCR; TCRdb lists only in-frame clones, some missing. The table has some 98,000 clones, more than 60% seen once; the top ten hold 2% to 3%. Sequenced sample: PBMCs. These TCRs come from a man aged 50-59 years in good health and CMV-seronegative. Each CDR3 is given with its conserved first and last residue. D genes are given only for firm matches.

TRBD1	TRBV9	CASSYGQDPGEAFF
.	TRBV15	CATSRDLVVVSEQYF
TRBD1	TRBV5-1	CASSQGTGGTEAFF
TRBD1	TRBV2	CASRRDRSYTF
TRBD1	TRBV9	CASSTGTEPYEQYF
.	TRBV7-9	CASSFLLQETQYF
.	TRBV11-2	CASSFTVRETQYF
TRBD1	TRBV5-6	CASSYGTGGPDTQYF
.	TRBV29-1	CSVEVYTDTQYF
TRBD1	TRBV28	CASSLRPGQGLDTQYF
.	TRBV28	CASRVTPMIRLNTEAFF
TRBD1	TRBV11-2	CASSLADRVGEEKLFF
.	TRBV27	CASSLIQDLSNQPQHF
.	TRBV11-2	CASSPLHVGGRAYGYTF
TRBD1	TRBV30	CAWSKPGQGLGGYTF
TRBD1	TRBV15	CATSRDRTGGTEAFF
.	TRBV2	CASQYGAKILVRGYTF
TRBD1	TRBV5-6	CASSLSGGDQPQHF
TRBD2	TRBV6-4	CASSSLAGDYNEQFF
TRBD2	TRBV5-1	CASSLEGGVASTDTQYF
.	TRBV27	CASSFLATVYEQYF
TRBD2	TRBV19	CASSIGEREVNEQFF
TRBD2	TRBV7-9	CASSLVRLATDNEQFF
.	TRBV27	CASSPGLGLHYEQYF
TRBD1	TRBV7-2	CASSAWTGENQPQHF
TRBD1	TRBV5-6	CASSGYRGSYGYTF
TRBD2	TRBV7-9	CASSSLLAGVYNEQFF
.	TRBV5-5	CASSLEGGRAEAFF
.	TRBV15	CATSRPQVGAVGGYTF
TRBD1	TRBV7-9	CASSPPGVTGANYGYTF
TRBD2	TRBV6-1	CASRGGRETDTQYF
TRBD1	TRBV30	CAWSAQGARGEKLFF
TRBD1	TRBV11-3	CASSPGTGSSGANVLTF
TRBD1	TRBV5-6	CASSSWDRGHEKLFF
TRBD2	TRBV7-6	CASSRLAGASKNGELFF
TRBD2	TRBV7-7	CASSLSPGLAGVGAEETQYF
.	TRBV6-1	CASSEDRRYRAFF
.	TRBV5-6	CASSLLPGWETAYEQYF
TRBD1	TRBV28	CASRTGQGTYNSPLHF
.	TRBV7-2	CASSPTRGYNQPQHF
.	TRBV5-4	CASSSDRRIRF
TRBD2	TRBV27	CASSWETSGRLETQYF
TRBD1	TRBV29-1	CSVHGYRGVETQYF
.	TRBV6-5	CASRETAFSSYEQYF
.	TRBV18	CASSPQETGWSEKLFF
.	TRBV4-3	CASSKSLGLGEQYF
TRBD1	TRBV7-2	CASSRQGYNEQFF
.	TRBV23-1	CASTSQAQRDGYTF
TRBD1	TRBV6-5	CASSRQGANYGYTF
TRBD1	TRBV11-2	CASSSAGGRRETQYF
.	TRBV2	CASSEGEVKTQYF
.	TRBV5-4	CASSLDRDQPQHF
.	TRBV30	CAWKRGFFSGANVLTF
TRBD1	TRBV5-1	CASSLGRQGEGNQPQHF
.	TRBV7-9	CASSSPASSTYEQYF
.	TRBV19	CASSISRGNTEAFF
.	TRBV5-6	CASSPGTINEQFF
.	TRBV7-2	CASSLAGRNTEAFF
.	TRBV7-9	CASSFSAGWVEETQYF